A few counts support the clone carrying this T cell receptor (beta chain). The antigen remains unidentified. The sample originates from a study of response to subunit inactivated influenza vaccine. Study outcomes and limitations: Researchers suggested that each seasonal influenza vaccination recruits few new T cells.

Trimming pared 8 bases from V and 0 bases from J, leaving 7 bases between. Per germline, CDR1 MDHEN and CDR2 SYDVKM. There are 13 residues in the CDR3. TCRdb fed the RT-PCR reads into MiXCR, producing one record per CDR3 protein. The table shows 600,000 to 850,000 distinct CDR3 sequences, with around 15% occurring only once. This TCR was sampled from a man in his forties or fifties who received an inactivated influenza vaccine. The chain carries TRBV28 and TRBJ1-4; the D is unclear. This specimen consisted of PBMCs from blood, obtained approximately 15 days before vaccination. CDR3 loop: CASVRATNEKLFF. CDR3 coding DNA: TGTGCCAGCGTCCGGGCAACTAATGAAAAACTGTTTTTT.